Shown below are 22 T cell receptor beta chains from a single sample sequenced in a study of blood T cell repertoires in COVID-19. Repertoires were generated with immunoSEQ multiplex PCR, while TCRdb's copy carries only in-frame clones and drops some. Of over 110,000 clones listed, about 89% are singletons. The sample comprised PBMCs or T cells enriched from blood (not recorded which). The receptors shown here come from a man in his 60s who had recovered from COVID-19.

The chain has TRBV7-8 and TRBJ2-3, with 9 bases identical to TRBD2. Trimming removed 3 bases from V and 3 bases from J; junction bases left unmatched: 7. Germline V gene lookup returns CDR1 SGHVS and CDR2 FQNEAQ. The CDR3 is 16 amino acids. The CDR3 spells CASSFASGTYTDTQYF. The DNA for the CDR3 is TGTGCCAGCAGCTTCGCTAGCGGGACCTATACAGATACGCAGTATTTT.

The chain links TRBV12-3 or TRBV12-4 to TRBJ2-7; D is unresolved. The CDR3 loop spans 13 amino acids. V lost 5 bases and J 5 bases, leaving 13 bases between the germline ends. In nucleotides, the CDR3 is TGTGCCAGCAGTAAGAGCCCAGGCAACGAGCAGTACTTC. Protein product: CASSKSPGNEQYF.

The CDR3 loop is CASSLRTPYNEQFF. CDR3 nucleotides: TGTGCCAGCAGCTTAAGGACTCCCTACAATGAGCAGTTCTTC. The chain links TRBV7-2 to TRBJ2-1; possibly TRBD2 for D (5 bases). CDR3 size: 14 residues. Trimming took 2 bases from V and 2 from J, leaving 7 bases between them. The V gene's germline CDR1 is SGHTA and CDR2 FQGNSA.

The rearrangement links TRBV19 to TRBJ1-5, with D unclear. The CDR3 is 15 amino acids. V lost 4 bases and J lost 2, with 12 bases in between. The germline V gene has CDR1 LNHDA and CDR2 SQIVND (reference sequence). As DNA, the CDR3 is TGTGCCAGTAGTACGGGGAATCGGGGCAATCAGCCCCAGCATTTT. Residues: CASSTGNRGNQPQHF.

The V and J genes are TRBV21-1 and TRBJ1-5. TRBV21-1 is flagged as a pseudogene. The CDR3 runs 15 residues. The CDR3 DNA is TGTGCCAGCAGCCAAACCGGGGGTGTCAATCAGCCCCAGCATTTT. This codes for CASSQTGGVNQPQHF.

This chain uses TRBV6-5 with TRBJ1-2; no clear D gene. The germline gives CDR1 MNHEY, CDR2 SVGAGI. The CDR3 has 14 residues. Trimming pared 2 bases from V and 4 bases from J, leaving 11 bases between. The CDR3 sequence is CASSYHSIGYGYTF. In DNA form, the CDR3 reads TGTGCCAGCAGTTACCACAGTATCGGCTATGGCTACACCTTC.

The chain recombines TRBV7-2 with TRBJ2-1, with 7 bases lining up with TRBD1. The V gene end was trimmed by 3 bases and the J gene end by 0 bases; junction bases not matched to a gene: 2. The CDR3 runs 15 residues. CDR1 SGHTA and CDR2 FQGNSA come from the germline V gene. CDR3 coding DNA: TGTGCCAGCAGCTTGGACAGGAGCTCCTACAATGAGCAGTTCTTC. As protein: CASSLDRSSYNEQFF. Full variable domain (missing parts from reference TRBV7-2 and TRBJ2-1): GAGVSQSPSNKVTEKGKDVELRCDPISGHTALYWYRQSLGQGLEFLIYFQGNSAPDKSGLPSDRFSAERTGGSVSTLTIQRTQQEDSAVYLCASSLDRSSYNEQFFGPGTRLTVL.

The chain carries TRBV11-3 and TRBJ2-2, with D perhaps TRBD2 (6 bases). The germline V gene encodes CDR1 SGHNT and CDR2 YENEEA. V was trimmed by 2 bases and J by 5 bases, leaving 24 bases between them. The CDR3 totals 19 residues. The DNA of the CDR3 is TGTGCCAGCAGCTTAATTCGTGGGGCGACGGGAGCGGAGACCGGGGAGCTGTTTTTT. Amino acids: CASSLIRGATGAETGELFF.

The chain recombines TRBV3-1 (or the pseudogene TRBV3-2) with TRBJ2-1; D may be TRBD2 (5 bases). Per germline, CDR1 LGHDT and CDR2 YNNKEL (reference sequence). There are 14 residues in the CDR3. V gave up 1 base and J gave up 3 bases, with 7 bases separating them. CDR3 DNA sequence: TGTGCCAGCAGCCAAGGTGGAGGCTACAATGAGCAGTTCTTC. This gives the protein CASSQGGGYNEQFF.

In this sample, this clone turned up once. J is TRBJ2-1 and V is TRBV10-2; 9 nucleotides agree with TRBD2. The ends lost 6 bases at V and 4 bases at J; junction bases unmatched: 7. Germline V gene sequence: CDR1 WSHSY, CDR2 SAAADI. The CDR3 totals 15 residues. CDR3 nucleotide sequence: TGCGCCAGCAGAACGCGGGGGGGAATTTACAATGAGCAGTTCTTC. Its translation is CASRTRGGIYNEQFF.

In its sample, this clone was seen a few times. This chain uses TRBV7-2 with TRBJ2-1; D perhaps matches TRBD2 (6 bases). The V and J ends lost 5 bases and 6 bases respectively, with 20 bases between them. The germline CDR1 and CDR2 sequences are SGHTA and FQGNSA. This CDR3 contains 16 residues. CDR3 loop: CASSPLSGPHPNEQFF. In DNA, the CDR3 is TGTGCCAGCAGCCCCCTGAGCGGGCCCCACCCCAATGAGCAGTTCTTC.

This rearrangement joins TRBV6-4 to TRBJ2-4; D gene unclear. Germline lookup yields CDR1 MRHNA and CDR2 SNTAGT. V was clipped by 3 bases and J by 3 bases, with 9 bases between them. The CDR3 consists of 14 residues. Written as DNA, the CDR3 is TGTGCCAGCAGTGAGGCTTATTTCAAAAACATTCAGTACTTC. Its translation is CASSEAYFKNIQYF.

The chain's CDR3 is CASSRDRGTGELFF. In DNA form, the CDR3 reads TGTGCCAGCAGCCGTGACAGGGGTACCGGGGAGCTGTTTTTT. The chain uses TRBV11-3 and TRBJ2-2; 8 bases map to TRBD1. There are 14 residues in the CDR3. Germline assignment: CDR1 SGHNT and CDR2 YENEEA. With 5 bases clipped from V and 5 bases from J, the junction kept 4 bases outside the gene matches.

CDR3 DNA: TGCGCCAGCAGCTTGGTCTCAGGGGAGGATACGCAGTATTTT. This sequence encodes CASSLVSGEDTQYF. This sequence joins TRBV5-1 and TRBJ2-3; a possible D gene is TRBD1 (6 bases). The germline V and J ends were trimmed by 0 bases and 6 bases, with 11 bases remaining between them. The germline CDR1 and CDR2 sequences are SGHRS and YFSETQ. The CDR3 spans 14 residues. Full variable domain (outside the CDR3, taken from reference TRBV5-1 and TRBJ2-3): KAGVTQTPRYLIKTRGQQVTLSCSPISGHRSVSWYQQTPGQGLQFLFEYFSETQRNKGNFPGRFSGRQFSNSRSEMNVSTLELGDSALYLCASSLVSGEDTQYFGPGTRLTVL.

The chain recombines TRBV30 with TRBJ1-2; possible D gene TRBD1, 5 bases. This CDR3 region has 12 residues. V lost 1 base, J lost 4 bases, and 7 bases lay in between. Germline lookup yields CDR1 GTSNPN and CDR2 SVGIG (reference sequence). The CDR3 is CAWSGGTYGYTF. DNA for the CDR3: TGTGCCTGGAGTGGCGGGACCTATGGCTACACCTTC.

The chain has TRBV14 and TRBJ1-2; D perhaps matches TRBD1 (6 bases). CDR3 size: 14 residues. CDR1 SGHDN and CDR2 FVKESK come from the germline V gene. V was shortened by 1 base and J by 5 bases, with 11 bases between the two germline ends. The CDR3 nucleotides read TGTGCCAGCAGCCAAGCAGGGGTTGTTTATGGCTACACCTTC. It is translated as CASSQAGVVYGYTF. Drawing the rest from reference TRBV14 and TRBJ1-2, the complete variable domain is EAGVTQFPSHSVIEKGQTVTLRCDPISGHDNLYWYRRVMGKEIKFLLHFVKESKQDESGMPNNRFLAERTGGTYSTLKVQPAELEDSGVYFCASSQAGVVYGYTFGSGTRLTVV.

The sample holds one count of this clone. This chain links TRBV29-1 with TRBJ1-1; D remains unclear. V was shortened by 7 bases and J by 0 bases, with 15 bases between the two germline ends. CDR3 length: 14 amino acids. Germline V lookup: CDR1 SQVTM, CDR2 ANQGSEA. The CDR3 coding sequence is TGCAGCGCCGAGGGTCAAAGGATGAACACTGAAGCTTTCTTT. This encodes CSAEGQRMNTEAFF.

The chain recombines TRBV6-5 with TRBJ2-7; D perhaps matches TRBD1 (5 bases). From germline, CDR1 is MNHEY and CDR2 SVGAGI. Trimming cost V 11 bases and J 0 bases, with 20 bases left between them. This CDR3 is built from 15 residues. CDR3 bases: TGTGCCGCCAAAGAAGGAGACACAGGCTCCTACGAGCAGTACTTC. Translation gives CAAKEGDTGSYEQYF.

The rearrangement links TRBV5-1 to TRBJ1-2, with D unclear. The CDR3 has 12 amino acids. With 4 bases removed from V and 3 bases from J, the gap between germline ends came to 7 bases. Germline V gives CDR1 SGHRS, CDR2 YFSETQ. The CDR3 region has the DNA TGCGCCAGCAGCCCCGGGGACTATGGCTACACCTTC. This sequence encodes CASSPGDYGYTF.

The rearrangement uses TRBV7-3 and TRBJ2-1; D possibly corresponds to TRBD2 (5 bases). The V gene lost 3 bases and the J gene lost 9 bases, with 12 bases spanning the gap. Per germline, CDR1 SGHTA and CDR2 FQGTGA. The CDR3 length is 13 residues. CDR3 in amino acids: CASSLTNQREQFF. DNA of the CDR3: TGTGCCAGCAGCTTGACTAACCAACGTGAGCAGTTCTTC. Combining the CDR3 with reference TRBV7-3 and TRBJ2-1 gives the whole variable domain GAGVSQTPSNKVTEKGKYVELRCDPISGHTALYWYRQSLGQGPEFLIYFQGTGAADDSGLPNDRFFAVRPEGSVSTLKIQRTERGDSAVYLCASSLTNQREQFFGPGTRLTVL.

The V call is TRBV10-3, the J call TRBJ2-7, with a possible D match to TRBD1 (6 bases). V lost 6 bases and J 6 bases, leaving 9 bases between the germline ends. Germline CDR1 and CDR2: ENHRY and SYGVKD. The length of the CDR3 is 11 residues. The CDR3 DNA reads TGTGCCATCAGAGGGGGTGGCGAGCAGTACTTC. Protein product: CAIRGGGEQYF.

V and J are TRBV6-5 and TRBJ1-1; D remains ambiguous. This CDR3 is built from 12 residues. Germline V gives CDR1 MNHEY, CDR2 SVGAGI. With 10 bases removed from V and 5 bases from J, the gap between germline ends came to 14 bases. CDR3 region: CAIQSGRTEAFF. CDR3 DNA: TGTGCCATCCAATCGGGGAGGACTGAAGCTTTCTTT.